These 24 T cell receptor beta chains were sequenced from one sample in a study of vaccination and CD4 T cells after COVID-19 (dated by TCRdb to between 2021 and 2022). No antigen has been assigned to these receptors. The treatment or condition label, as the study defines it: roughly 11-day PBMC culture with coronavirus spike peptide pools or control peptides (ViraFEST assay). CD4+ T cells from unexposed donors were collected before the COVID-19 pandemic (2011-2018). Libraries came from PCR. Instrument used: Illumina iSeq 100. DNA from cultured CD4+ T cells was subjected to TCR sequencing with the Oncomine TCR Beta short-read assay at the Johns Hopkins FTIC core. In-frame beta chains were kept once TCRdb had trimmed the public reads at Q25 with fastp and called clones with MiXCR. Entries are consolidated by CDR3 protein sequence, retaining the most common genes and DNA. The sample table records 8,500 to 10,000 distinct CDR3 sequences; around 40% of these occur just once. Around 12% of the sample comes from the top ten.

The sample was CD4+ T cells from blood, cultured in vitro. The receptor set was obtained from a human donor in good health.

With respect to this clonotype: One end of the junction does not line up with germline, which may come from a read error. The chain couples TRBV24-1 to TRBJ2-1; 7 bases map to TRBD2. The CDR3 totals 13 residues. Germline CDR1 is KGHDR and CDR2 is SFDVKD. The CDR3 here is CATKGTTYNGQFF. Here the CDR3 DNA reads TGTGCCACCAAAGGGACTACCTACAATGGGCAGTTCTTC.

This clonotype was counted a few times. The chain joins TRBV6-2 or TRBV6-3 to TRBJ1-1, with D uncertain. V was pared by 10 bases and J by 0 bases, with 9 bases between. CDR3 length: 12 residues. Per the germline V gene, CDR1 is MNHEY and CDR2 is SVGEGT. The CDR3 reads CATSQLNTEAFF. Written as DNA, the CDR3 is TGTGCCACGAGTCAGCTGAACACTGAAGCTTTCTTT.

This clonotype has more than one count but fewer than ten. The chain is built from TRBV20-1 and TRBJ2-2; 7 bases fit TRBD2. The trim removed 6 bases at V and 5 bases at J, leaving 9 bases unmatched. The CDR3 covers 14 residues. Per the germline V gene, CDR1 is DFQATT and CDR2 is SNEGSKA (reference sequence). CDR3 in amino acids: CSAGPSGRTGELFF. The CDR3 coding sequence is TGCAGTGCGGGCCCTAGCGGCAGGACCGGGGAGCTGTTTTTT.

This chain uses TRBV5-1 with TRBJ2-1; D might be TRBD1 or TRBD2, each matching 6 bases. This CDR3 is 15 amino acids long. The V end lost 4 bases, the J end lost 9 bases, and 20 bases lay between the germline ends. Germline V CDR1 and CDR2: SGHRS, YFSETQ. CDR3 DNA sequence: TGCGCCAGCAGCAGGGACACCTCGGGGGCCGGTGAGCAGTTCTTC. This gives the protein CASSRDTSGAGEQFF. Supplemented by reference TRBV5-1 and TRBJ2-1, the full variable domain reads KAGVTQTPRYLIKTRGQQVTLSCSPISGHRSVSWYQQTPGQGLQFLFEYFSETQRNKGNFPGRFSGRQFSNSRSEMNVSTLELGDSALYLCASSRDTSGAGEQFFGPGTRLTVL.

The rearrangement links TRBV10-3 to TRBJ1-1; 7 nucleotides line up with TRBD1. V dropped 7 bases and J dropped 1; count of bases not matched to a gene: 9. The germline gives CDR1 ENHRY, CDR2 SYGVKD. The CDR3 consists of 15 residues. The CDR3 DNA follows: TGTGCCATCAATGATAGGGGGCTTGAGAACACTGAAGCTTTCTTT. Translated: CAINDRGLENTEAFF.

The chain uses TRBV7-2 and TRBJ1-3; D gene unclear. The V and J ends lost 3 bases and 2 bases respectively, with 8 bases between them. The germline V gene has CDR1 SGHTA and CDR2 FQGNSA. CDR3 size: 14 residues. CDR3 DNA sequence: TGTGCCAGCAGCTTGAGAGTAACTGGAAACACCATATATTTT. It codes for CASSLRVTGNTIYF.

This clonotype was counted between two and nine times. The genes are TRBV2 and TRBJ1-2; tentative D call: TRBD1 (6 bases). Per germline, CDR1 SNHLY and CDR2 FYNNEI. Trimming left V 8 bases short and J 8 bases short, with 24 bases between. CDR3 size: 15 residues. The chain's CDR3 is CASQNRGGGWGGYTF. In DNA, the CDR3 is TGTGCCAGCCAAAACAGAGGGGGAGGCTGGGGGGGCTACACCTTC. Using reference TRBV2 and TRBJ1-2 for the parts outside the CDR3, the full variable domain is EPEVTQTPSHQVTQMGQEVILRCVPISNHLYFYWYRQILGQKVEFLVSFYNNEISEKSEIFDDQFSVERPDGSNFTLKIRSTKLEDSAMYFCASQNRGGGWGGYTFGSGTRLTVV.

This clonotype was seen only a few times. The chain is built from TRBV2 and TRBJ1-6; no reliable D call. The CDR3 contains 17 residues. Trimming stripped 7 bases from V and 7 bases from J, with 23 bases between. Germline V gene sequence: CDR1 SNHLY, CDR2 FYNNEI. The CDR3 region has the DNA TGTGCCAGCAAGGGCGACCTGAGAGGGTCATTGAATTCACCCCTCCACTTT. Residues: CASKGDLRGSLNSPLHF.

This clonotype was picked up a small number of times. V gene TRBV6-1 combines with J gene TRBJ2-2, with 11 bases fitting TRBD2. Losses at the gene ends were 6 bases for V and 2 bases for J; bases not matched to a gene: 5. Germline lookup yields CDR1 MNHNS and CDR2 SASEGT. The CDR3 is made up of 16 amino acids. The CDR3 DNA follows: TGTGCCAGCAGCCGACTAGCGGGAAGAAACACCGGGGAGCTGTTTTTT. Translation: CASSRLAGRNTGELFF.

This clonotype appeared a single time. The chain combines TRBV7-2 with TRBJ1-3; 7 bases agree with TRBD1. Germline CDR1 reads SGHTA; CDR2 reads FQGNSA. CDR3 size: 15 residues. With 5 bases clipped from V and 9 bases from J, the junction kept 13 bases outside the gene matches. CDR3 loop: CASSRTGDRTPTIYF. CDR3 coding DNA: TGTGCCAGCAGCCGTACAGGGGACCGGACCCCCACCATATATTTT.

This clonotype was observed a handful of times. The CDR3 is CSARLYPGLAGGLYYEQYF. CDR3 nucleotide sequence: TGCAGTGCTAGGCTCTACCCGGGACTAGCGGGAGGTTTGTACTACGAGCAGTACTTC. This rearrangement joins TRBV20-1 to TRBJ2-7; the match to TRBD2 covers 15 bases. The CDR3 sequence is 19 residues long. The germline gives CDR1 DFQATT, CDR2 SNEGSKA (reference sequence). V gave up 3 bases and J gave up 3 bases; unmatched junction bases: 15.

J is TRBJ2-7 and V is TRBV6-5; D is perhaps TRBD1 (5 bases). Trimming pared 0 bases from V and 2 bases from J, leaving 17 bases between. The CDR3 extends over 17 amino acids. CDR1 and CDR2 from the germline V gene are MNHEY and SVGAGI. The CDR3 DNA follows: TGTGCCAGCAGTTACTCGATTCAGGGTAGTGGGGCCTACGAGCAGTACTTC. As protein: CASSYSIQGSGAYEQYF.

Relative to its sample, this clonotype is medium-sized. The gene calls are TRBV20-1 and TRBJ1-1; possible D gene TRBD1, 6 bases. The CDR3 loop spans 14 amino acids. Between the trimmed V and J ends, which lost 4 bases and 1 base, there was a span of 13 bases. Germline V CDR1 and CDR2: DFQATT, SNEGSKA (reference sequence). As DNA, the CDR3 is TGCAGTGCTATAAGTGACAGGCAGAACACTGAAGCTTTCTTT. It specifies CSAISDRQNTEAFF.

The chain employs TRBV7-2 and TRBJ1-3; 9 nucleotides align to TRBD1. Trimming at V came to 5 bases and at J to 7 bases, leaving 6 bases not matched to a gene. The CDR3 loop spans 14 amino acids. Germline V gene data show CDR1 as SGHTA and CDR2 as FQGNSA. In DNA, the CDR3 is TGTGCCAGCAGCGGACAGGGGATAGGGAACACCATATATTTT. Its protein product is CASSGQGIGNTIYF.

The V call is TRBV7-9, the J call TRBJ2-5; D gene unclear. Trimming shortened V by 0 bases and J by 2 bases, and 7 bases separated the two germline ends. CDR3 length: 14 residues. Per the germline V gene, CDR1 is SEHNR and CDR2 is FQNEAQ (reference sequence). Here the CDR3 DNA reads TGTGCCAGCAGCTTAGCGACGATACAAGAGACCCAGTACTTC. Its translation is CASSLATIQETQYF.

The J gene is TRBJ2-7, the V gene TRBV30; possible D gene TRBD1, 6 bases. This CDR3 is built from 18 residues. Germline V gene sequence: CDR1 GTSNPN, CDR2 SVGIG (reference sequence). V was cut by 5 bases and J by 6 bases, with 32 bases left in between. CDR3 region: CAWATTFGFEDSVGEQYF. The CDR3 bases are TGTGCCTGGGCTACCACGTTCGGGTTCGAGGACAGCGTAGGCGAGCAGTACTTC.

The chain employs TRBV11-2 and TRBJ1-1, with unresolved D. The CDR3 loop spans 13 amino acids. The germline gives CDR1 SGHAT, CDR2 FQNNGV. Trimming took 3 bases from V and 5 from J, leaving 10 bases between them. The CDR3 spells CASSLGGRTEAFF. The CDR3 bases are TGTGCCAGCAGCTTGGGAGGAAGGACTGAAGCTTTCTTT.

By share, this clonotype counts as medium-sized. The J gene is TRBJ1-1, the V gene TRBV9; unclear D gene. Germline values: CDR1 SGDLS, CDR2 YYNGEE. Trimming removed 0 bases at V and 4 bases at J, with 10 bases between. The CDR3 is 14 amino acids. Here the CDR3 reads CASSVDPLFTEAFF. The CDR3 DNA reads TGTGCCAGCAGCGTAGATCCCCTCTTCACTGAAGCTTTCTTT.

The chain employs TRBV28 and TRBJ1-6, with 12 bases lining up with TRBD1. In germline, CDR1 is MDHEN, CDR2 SYDVKM. This CDR3 has 18 residues. V shed 6 bases, J shed 3 bases, and the junction held 9 bases outside the gene matches. The CDR3 DNA reads as TGTGCCAGCAGCCCGGGACAGGGGGCGAGTTTCTATAATTCACCCCTCCACTTT. This gives the protein CASSPGQGASFYNSPLHF.

In its sample, this clonotype was seen a few times. V and J are TRBV5-6 and TRBJ2-3, with 10 bases identical to TRBD1. The CDR3 is 14 residues long. Germline lookup yields CDR1 SGHDT and CDR2 YYEEEE. Trimming at V came to 2 bases and at J to 5 bases, leaving 2 bases not matched to a gene. The CDR3 nucleotides read TGTGCCAGCAGCTTCGGACAGGGGGGAGATACGCAGTATTTT. It is translated as CASSFGQGGDTQYF.

V gene TRBV6-1 combines with J gene TRBJ2-3, with a possible D match to TRBD1 (5 bases). The length of the CDR3 is 14 residues. The germline V gene has CDR1 MNHNS and CDR2 SASEGT. The V end was cut by 10 bases, the J end by 2 bases, with 16 bases between. Here the CDR3 reads CATTVGRVTDTQYF. The CDR3 region has the DNA TGTGCCACAACGGTGGGCAGGGTCACAGATACGCAGTATTTT.

V gene TRBV6-1 combines with J gene TRBJ1-2; a weak D match, TRBD1 (6 bases). V gave up 7 bases and J gave up 4 bases, with 19 bases separating them. The CDR3 extends over 15 amino acids. Germline lookup yields CDR1 MNHNS and CDR2 SASEGT. CDR3 sequence: CASTHGGGRGYGYTF. In DNA form, the CDR3 reads TGTGCCAGCACCCACGGCGGGGGGCGCGGCTATGGCTACACCTTC.

This clonotype was detected a few times. The gene calls are TRBV12-3 or TRBV12-4 and TRBJ1-5, with 11 nucleotides matching TRBD1. Trimming removed 6 bases from V and 3 bases from J; junction bases left unmatched: 7. This CDR3 contains 16 residues. CDR3: CASSSGTGGNNQPQHF. Written as DNA, the CDR3 is TGTGCCAGCAGCTCCGGGACAGGGGGGAACAATCAGCCCCAGCATTTT.

This chain links TRBV6-1 with TRBJ2-7; 14 nucleotides match TRBD2. The J segment lost 0 bases and the V segment lost 6 bases, leaving 10 bases of the junction unmatched. The length of the CDR3 is 18 residues. CDR1 is MNHNS, CDR2 SASEGT, per germline. CDR3 protein: CASSQTSGRAGGSYEQYF. The CDR3 coding sequence is TGTGCCAGCAGCCAGACTAGCGGGAGGGCCGGGGGCTCCTACGAGCAGTACTTC.